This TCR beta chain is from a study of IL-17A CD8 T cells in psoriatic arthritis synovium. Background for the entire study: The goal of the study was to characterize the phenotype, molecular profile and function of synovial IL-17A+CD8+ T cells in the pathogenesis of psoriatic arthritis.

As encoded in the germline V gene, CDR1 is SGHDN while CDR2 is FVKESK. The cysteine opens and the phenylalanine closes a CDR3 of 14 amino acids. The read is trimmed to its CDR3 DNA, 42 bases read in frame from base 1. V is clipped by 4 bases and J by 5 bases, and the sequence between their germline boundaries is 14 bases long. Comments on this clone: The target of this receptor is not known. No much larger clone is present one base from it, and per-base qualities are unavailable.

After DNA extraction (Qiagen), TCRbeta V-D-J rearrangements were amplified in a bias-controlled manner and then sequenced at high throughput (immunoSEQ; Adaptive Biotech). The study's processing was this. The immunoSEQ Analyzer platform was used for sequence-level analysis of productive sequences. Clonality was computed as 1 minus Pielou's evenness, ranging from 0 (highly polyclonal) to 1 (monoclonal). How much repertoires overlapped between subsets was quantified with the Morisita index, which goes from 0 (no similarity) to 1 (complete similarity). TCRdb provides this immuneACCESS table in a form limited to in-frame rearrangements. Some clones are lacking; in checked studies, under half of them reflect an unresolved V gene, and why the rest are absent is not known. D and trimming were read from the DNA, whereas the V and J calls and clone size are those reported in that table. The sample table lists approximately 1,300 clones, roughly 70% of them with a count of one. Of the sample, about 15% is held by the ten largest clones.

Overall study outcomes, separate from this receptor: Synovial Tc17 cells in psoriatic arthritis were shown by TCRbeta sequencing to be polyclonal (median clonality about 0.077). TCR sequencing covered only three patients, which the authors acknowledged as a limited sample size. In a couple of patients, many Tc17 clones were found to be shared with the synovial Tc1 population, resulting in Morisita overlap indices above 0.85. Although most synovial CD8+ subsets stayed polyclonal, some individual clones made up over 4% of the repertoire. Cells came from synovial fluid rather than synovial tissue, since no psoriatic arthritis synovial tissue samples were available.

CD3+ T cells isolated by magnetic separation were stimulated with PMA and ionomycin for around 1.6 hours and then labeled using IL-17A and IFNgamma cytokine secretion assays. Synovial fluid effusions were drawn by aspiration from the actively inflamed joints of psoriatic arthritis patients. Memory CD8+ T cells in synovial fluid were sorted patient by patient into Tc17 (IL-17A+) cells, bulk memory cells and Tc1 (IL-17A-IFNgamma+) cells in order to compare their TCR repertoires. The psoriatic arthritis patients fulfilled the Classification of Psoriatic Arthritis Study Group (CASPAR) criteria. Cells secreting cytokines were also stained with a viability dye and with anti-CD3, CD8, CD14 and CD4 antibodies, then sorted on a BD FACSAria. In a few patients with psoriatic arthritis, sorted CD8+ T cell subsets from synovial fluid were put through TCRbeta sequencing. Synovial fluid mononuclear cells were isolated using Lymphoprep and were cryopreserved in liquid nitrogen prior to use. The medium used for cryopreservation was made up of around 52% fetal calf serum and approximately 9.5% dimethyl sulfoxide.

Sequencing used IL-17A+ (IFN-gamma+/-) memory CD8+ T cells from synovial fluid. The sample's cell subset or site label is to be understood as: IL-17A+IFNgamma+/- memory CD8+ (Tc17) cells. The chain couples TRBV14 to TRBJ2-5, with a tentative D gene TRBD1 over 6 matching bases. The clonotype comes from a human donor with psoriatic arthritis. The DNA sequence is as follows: TGTGCCAGCAGCCGGGACATTTGGTGGGAGACCCAGTACTTC. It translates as CASSRDIWWETQYF.